Only one count was recorded for the clone carrying this TCR beta chain. No antigen is known for it. 60 Vbeta and 13 Jbeta primers were used in PCR. TCRdb's table, derived via immunoSEQ multiplex PCR, lists solely in-frame clones and lacks some. Of about 200,000 clones in the sample, around four fifths were seen once. CDR3 length: 14 residues. The V gene's germline CDR1 is SQVTM and CDR2 ANQGSEA. The V segment lost 5 bases and the J segment 4 bases; nucleotides outside the gene matches: 8. This sample is part of a study of cytomegalovirus exposure and HLA in healthy donors. Study results and caveats: Presence/absence analyses rested on an assumption that sequencing depth was roughly uniform across donors.

The origin of this receptor is a male donor in good health and CMV-seronegative. Sequencing used PBMCs. V gene TRBV29-1 combines with J gene TRBJ2-7, with 10 bases lining up with TRBD1. CDR3 DNA sequence: TGCAGCGTTTCAGACCGGGACAGGGGTTACGAGCAGTACTTC. Amino acid sequence: CSVSDRDRGYEQYF.